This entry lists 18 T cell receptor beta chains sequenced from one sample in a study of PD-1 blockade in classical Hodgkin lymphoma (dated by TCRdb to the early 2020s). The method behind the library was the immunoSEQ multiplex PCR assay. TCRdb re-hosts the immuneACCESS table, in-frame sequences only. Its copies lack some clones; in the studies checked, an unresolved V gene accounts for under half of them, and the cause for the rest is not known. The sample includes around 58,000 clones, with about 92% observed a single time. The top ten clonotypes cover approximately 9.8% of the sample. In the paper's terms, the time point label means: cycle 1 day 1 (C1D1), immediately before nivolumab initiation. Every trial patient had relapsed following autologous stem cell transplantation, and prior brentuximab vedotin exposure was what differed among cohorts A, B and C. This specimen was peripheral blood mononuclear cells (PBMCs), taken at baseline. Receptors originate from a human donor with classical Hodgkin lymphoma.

The CDR3 nucleotides are TGTGCCGGCGCTAAGACGGGACAGGTATATAGCAATCAGCCCCAGCATTTT. This encodes CAGAKTGQVYSNQPQHF. The chain has TRBV28 and TRBJ1-5; TRBD1 agrees at 8 bases. Trimming cost V 11 bases and J 0 bases; bases outside gene matches: 15. CDR3 size: 17 residues. Germline loops: CDR1 MDHEN, CDR2 SYDVKM. Using reference TRBV28 and TRBJ1-5 for the parts outside the CDR3, the full variable domain is DVKVTQSSRYLVKRTGEKVFLECVQDMDHENMFWYRQDPGLGLRLIYFSYDVKMKEKGDIPEGYSVSREKKERFSLILESASTNQTSMYLCAGAKTGQVYSNQPQHFGDGTRLSIL.

The CDR3 loop reads CASSWYSGRAPNTGELFF. CDR3 coding DNA: TGTGCCAGCAGTTGGTACAGCGGGAGGGCTCCGAACACCGGGGAGCTGTTTTTT. This chain links TRBV2 with TRBJ2-2; 10 nucleotides match TRBD2. Trimming took 5 bases from V and 0 from J; bases not matched to a gene: 9. In germline, CDR1 is SNHLY, CDR2 FYNNEI. The CDR3 covers 18 residues. Variable domain in full (rest from reference TRBV2 and TRBJ2-2): EPEVTQTPSHQVTQMGQEVILRCVPISNHLYFYWYRQILGQKVEFLVSFYNNEISEKSEIFDDQFSVERPDGSNFTLKIRSTKLEDSAMYFCASSWYSGRAPNTGELFFGEGSRLTVL.

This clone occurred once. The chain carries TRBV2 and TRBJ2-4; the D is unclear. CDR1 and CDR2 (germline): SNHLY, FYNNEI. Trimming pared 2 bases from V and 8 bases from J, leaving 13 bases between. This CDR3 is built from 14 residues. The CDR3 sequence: CASSERFLVDIQYF. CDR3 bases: TGTGCCAGCAGTGAAAGGTTTTTGGTTGACATTCAGTACTTC.

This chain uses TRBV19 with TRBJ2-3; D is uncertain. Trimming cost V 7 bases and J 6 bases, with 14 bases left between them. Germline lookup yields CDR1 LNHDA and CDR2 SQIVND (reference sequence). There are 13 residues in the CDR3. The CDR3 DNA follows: TGTGCCAGTAAATACTCAGGCTCTGATACGCAGTATTTT. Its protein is CASKYSGSDTQYF.

Here the CDR3 reads CASSFLGRETQYF. The CDR3 nucleotides are TGCGCCAGCAGCTTCTTGGGGCGAGAGACCCAGTACTTC. The chain couples TRBV5-1 to TRBJ2-5; possible D gene TRBD1, 5 bases. The CDR3 sequence is 13 residues long. The germline V gene has CDR1 SGHRS and CDR2 YFSETQ. Trimming left V 2 bases short and J 4 bases short, with 9 bases between. The whole variable domain, filled in from reference TRBV5-1 and TRBJ2-5, reads KAGVTQTPRYLIKTRGQQVTLSCSPISGHRSVSWYQQTPGQGLQFLFEYFSETQRNKGNFPGRFSGRQFSNSRSEMNVSTLELGDSALYLCASSFLGRETQYFGPGTRLLVL.

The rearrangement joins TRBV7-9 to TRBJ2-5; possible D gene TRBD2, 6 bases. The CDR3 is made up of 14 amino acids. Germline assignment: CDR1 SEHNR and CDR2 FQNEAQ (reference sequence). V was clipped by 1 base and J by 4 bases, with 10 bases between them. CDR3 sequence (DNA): TGTGCCAGCAGCTTAGTATCCGGGGGAGAGACCCAGTACTTC. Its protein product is CASSLVSGGETQYF.

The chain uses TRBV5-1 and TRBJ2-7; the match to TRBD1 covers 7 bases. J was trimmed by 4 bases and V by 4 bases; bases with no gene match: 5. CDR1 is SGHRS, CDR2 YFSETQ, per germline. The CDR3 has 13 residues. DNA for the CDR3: TGCGCCAGCAGCCGAGACAGGGTTTACGAGCAGTACTTC. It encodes CASSRDRVYEQYF.

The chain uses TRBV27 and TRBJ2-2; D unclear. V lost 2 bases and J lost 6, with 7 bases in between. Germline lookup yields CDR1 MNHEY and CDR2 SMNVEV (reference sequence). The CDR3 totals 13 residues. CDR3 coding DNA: TGTGCCAGCAGTTTAGTAGGATCCGGGGAGCTGTTTTTT. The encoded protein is CASSLVGSGELFF.

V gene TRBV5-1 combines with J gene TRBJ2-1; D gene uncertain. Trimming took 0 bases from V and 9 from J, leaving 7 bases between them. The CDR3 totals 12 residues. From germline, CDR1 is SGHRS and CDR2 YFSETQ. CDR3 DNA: TGCGCCAGCAGCTTGGCCATCTCTGAGCAGTTCTTC. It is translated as CASSLAISEQFF.

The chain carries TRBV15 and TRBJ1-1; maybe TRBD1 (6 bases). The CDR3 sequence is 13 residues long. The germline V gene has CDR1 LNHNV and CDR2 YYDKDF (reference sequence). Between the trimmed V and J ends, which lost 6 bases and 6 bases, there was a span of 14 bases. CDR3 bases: TGTGCCACCAGTATTTCAGGGGTCGCTGAAGCTTTCTTT. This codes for CATSISGVAEAFF.

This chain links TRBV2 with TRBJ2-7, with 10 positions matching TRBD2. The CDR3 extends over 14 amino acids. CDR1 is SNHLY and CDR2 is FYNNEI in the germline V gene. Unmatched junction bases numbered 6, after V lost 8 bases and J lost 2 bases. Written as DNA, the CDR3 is TGTGCCAGCGTGACTGGACTAGCGGCCTACGAGCAGTACTTC. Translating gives CASVTGLAAYEQYF.

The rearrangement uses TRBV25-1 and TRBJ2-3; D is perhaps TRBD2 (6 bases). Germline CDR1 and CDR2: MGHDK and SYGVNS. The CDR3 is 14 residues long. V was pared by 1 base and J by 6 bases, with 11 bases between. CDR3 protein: CASSESSRGDTQYF. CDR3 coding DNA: TGTGCCAGCAGTGAATCATCACGGGGGGATACGCAGTATTTT.

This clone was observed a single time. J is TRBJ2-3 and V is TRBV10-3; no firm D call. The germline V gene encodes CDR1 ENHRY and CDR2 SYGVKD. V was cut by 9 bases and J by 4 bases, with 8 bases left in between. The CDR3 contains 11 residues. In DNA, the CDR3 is TGTGCCATTGGCTGGGCAGATACGCAGTATTTT. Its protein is CAIGWADTQYF.

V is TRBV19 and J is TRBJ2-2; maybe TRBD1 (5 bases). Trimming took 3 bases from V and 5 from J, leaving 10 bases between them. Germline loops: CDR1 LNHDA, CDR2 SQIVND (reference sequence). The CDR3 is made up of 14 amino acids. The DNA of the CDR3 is TGTGCCAGTAGTATTGCCAGGGTAACCGGGGAGCTGTTTTTT. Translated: CASSIARVTGELFF.

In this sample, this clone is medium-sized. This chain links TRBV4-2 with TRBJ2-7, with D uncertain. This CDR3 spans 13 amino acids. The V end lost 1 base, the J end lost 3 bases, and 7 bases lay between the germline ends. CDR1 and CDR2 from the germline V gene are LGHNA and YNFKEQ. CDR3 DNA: TGTGCCAGCAGCCAAGGGAGTTACTACGAGCAGTACTTC. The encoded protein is CASSQGSYYEQYF.

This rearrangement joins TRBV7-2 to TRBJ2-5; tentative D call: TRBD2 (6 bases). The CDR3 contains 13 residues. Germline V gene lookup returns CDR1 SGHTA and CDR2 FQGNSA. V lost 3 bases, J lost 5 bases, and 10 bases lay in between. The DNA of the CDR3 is TGTGCCAGCAGCTTGTGGACTACGGAGACCCAGTACTTC. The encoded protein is CASSLWTTETQYF. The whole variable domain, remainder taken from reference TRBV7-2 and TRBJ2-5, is GAGVSQSPSNKVTEKGKDVELRCDPISGHTALYWYRQSLGQGLEFLIYFQGNSAPDKSGLPSDRFSAERTGGSVSTLTIQRTQQEDSAVYLCASSLWTTETQYFGPGTRLLVL.

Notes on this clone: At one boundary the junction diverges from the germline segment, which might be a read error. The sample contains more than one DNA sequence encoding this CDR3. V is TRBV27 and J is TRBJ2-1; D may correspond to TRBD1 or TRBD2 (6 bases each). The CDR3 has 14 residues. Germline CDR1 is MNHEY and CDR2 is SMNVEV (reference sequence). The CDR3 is CASSLGGPYNEQFF. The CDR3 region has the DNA TGTGCCAGCAGTTTAGGGGGGCCCTATAATGAGCAGTTCTTC.

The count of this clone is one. The CDR3 is CACTTGSGAFF. In DNA, the CDR3 is TGTGCCTGTACTACTGGGTCTGGAGCTTTCTTT. V usage is TRBV30 and J usage is TRBJ1-1; D is unclear. CDR3 length equals 11 residues. Deletions cut 6 bases from V and 10 bases from J, with 15 bases between. Germline CDR1 GTSNPN, CDR2 SVGIG (reference sequence).